The entry below gives a single TCR beta chain sequence along with its context. Antigen: not known. TCRdb redid the calling of the 5' RACE reads with MiXCR, one entry per CDR3 protein. The sample holds 400,000 to 500,000 distinct CDR3 sequences, 15% to 20% seen once. The sample belongs to a study of identical twins. Study-level results: Invariant MAIT and iNKT cells are populations that could partly confound zero-insertion analyses.

Sample: naive T cells sorted from blood. The receptor was derived from a man in his forties or fifties in good health.

The CDR3 protein is CASSLGPLDHNEQFF. The CDR3 DNA sequence: TGTGCCAGCAGTTTGGGCCCTCTAGATCACAATGAGCAGTTCTTC. The V and J genes are TRBV7-3 and TRBJ2-1; no reliable D call. The germline V gene has CDR1 SGHTA and CDR2 FQGTGA. Trimming left V 6 bases short and J 5 bases short, with 17 bases between. CDR3 length: 15 residues. Complete variable domain (other parts from reference TRBV7-3 and TRBJ2-1): GAGVSQTPSNKVTEKGKYVELRCDPISGHTALYWYRQSLGQGPEFLIYFQGTGAADDSGLPNDRFFAVRPEGSVSTLKIQRTERGDSAVYLCASSLGPLDHNEQFFGPGTRLTVL.